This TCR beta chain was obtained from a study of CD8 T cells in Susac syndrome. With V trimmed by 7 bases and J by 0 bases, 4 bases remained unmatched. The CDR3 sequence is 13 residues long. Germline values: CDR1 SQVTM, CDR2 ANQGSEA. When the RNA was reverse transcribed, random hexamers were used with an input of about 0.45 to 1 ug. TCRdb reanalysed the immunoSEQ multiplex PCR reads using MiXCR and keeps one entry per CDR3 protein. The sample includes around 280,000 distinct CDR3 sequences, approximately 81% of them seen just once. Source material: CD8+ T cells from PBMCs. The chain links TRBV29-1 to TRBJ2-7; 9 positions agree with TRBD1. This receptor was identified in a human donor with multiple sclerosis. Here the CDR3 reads CSAQGASSYEQYF. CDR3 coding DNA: TGCAGCGCACAGGGGGCAAGCTCCTACGAGCAGTACTTC.